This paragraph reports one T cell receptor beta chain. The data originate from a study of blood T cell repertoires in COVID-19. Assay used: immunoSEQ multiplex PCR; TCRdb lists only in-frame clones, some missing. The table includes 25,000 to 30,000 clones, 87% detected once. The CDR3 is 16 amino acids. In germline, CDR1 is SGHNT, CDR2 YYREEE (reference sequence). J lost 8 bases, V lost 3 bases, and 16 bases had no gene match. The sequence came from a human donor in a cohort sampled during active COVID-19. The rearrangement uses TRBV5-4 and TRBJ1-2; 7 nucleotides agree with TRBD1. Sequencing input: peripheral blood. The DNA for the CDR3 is TGTGCCAGCAGCTCCCCCTCCTCGACAGGGAAAAAAGGCTACACCTTC. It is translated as CASSSPSSTGKKGYTF.